The clone carrying this T cell receptor (beta chain) was recorded a few times. Its antigen is as yet unknown. This specimen comes from a study of STAT3 mutations in large granular lymphocyte leukemia. The study's findings and limits: At least one immunodominant TCR beta clonotype appeared in every T-cell large granular lymphocyte leukemia patient.

TCRdb's table, derived via immunoSEQ multiplex PCR, lists solely in-frame clones and lacks some. The data hold around 39,000 clones, with more than 70% observed a single time. There are 13 residues in the CDR3. V lost 5 bases, J lost 8 bases, and 12 bases lay in between. Germline CDR1 reads SGHTA; CDR2 reads FQGNSA. The sequencing input was PBMCs. The rearrangement joins TRBV7-2 to TRBJ1-4; D unresolved. The source of this sequence is a human donor with T large granular lymphocyte leukemia. Some clones in this sample may be carry-over from other donors' samples. The CDR3 nucleotides are TGTGCCAGCAGCCCGTACAAGAAGGAAAAACTGTTTTTT. This translates into CASSPYKKEKLFF. The variable domain in full, with the rest retrieved from reference TRBV7-2 and TRBJ1-4, is GAGVSQSPSNKVTEKGKDVELRCDPISGHTALYWYRQSLGQGLEFLIYFQGNSAPDKSGLPSDRFSAERTGGSVSTLTIQRTQQEDSAVYLCASSPYKKEKLFFGSGTQLSVL.